One sample yielded the 2 T cell receptor beta chains listed below, sequenced in a study of siplizumab effects on memory and regulatory T cells. Some clones are missing from TCRdb's copy, which holds only in-frame ones; the method was immunoSEQ multiplex PCR. The sample has fewer than 100,000 clones; about 95% are singletons. Material: CD8+ T cells sorted from blood. All receptors derive from a human donor in good health.

The chain combines TRBV7-9 with TRBJ2-1, with TRBD1 identical over 7 bases. Germline V gives CDR1 SEHNR, CDR2 FQNEAQ (reference sequence). This CDR3 is 17 amino acids long. J gave up 4 bases and V 5 bases, and 14 bases lay outside the gene matches. CDR3 sequence: CASSPPMTGTAYNEQFF. CDR3 DNA sequence: TGTGCCAGCAGCCCCCCTATGACCGGGACAGCATACAATGAGCAGTTCTTC.

The CDR3 DNA follows: TGTGCCAGCAGTTACTCGGGGCCAACTAATGAAAAACTGTTTTTT. It encodes CASSYSGPTNEKLFF. The chain is built from TRBV6-5 and TRBJ1-4; perhaps TRBD1 as D (5 bases). Germline values: CDR1 MNHEY, CDR2 SVGAGI. The CDR3 has 15 amino acids. Deletions cut 0 bases from V and 0 bases from J, with 5 bases between.